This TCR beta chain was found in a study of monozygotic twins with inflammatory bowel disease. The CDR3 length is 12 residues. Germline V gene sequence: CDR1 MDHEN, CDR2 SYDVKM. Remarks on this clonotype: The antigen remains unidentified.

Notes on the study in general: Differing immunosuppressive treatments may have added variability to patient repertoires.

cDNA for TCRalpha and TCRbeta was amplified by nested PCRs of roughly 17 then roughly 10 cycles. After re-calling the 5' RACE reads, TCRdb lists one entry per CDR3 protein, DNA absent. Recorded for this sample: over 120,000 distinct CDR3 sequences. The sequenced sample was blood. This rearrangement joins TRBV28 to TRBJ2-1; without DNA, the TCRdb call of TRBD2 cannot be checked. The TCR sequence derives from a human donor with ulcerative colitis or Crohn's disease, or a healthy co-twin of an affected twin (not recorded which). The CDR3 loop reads CASSLPGFEQFF.